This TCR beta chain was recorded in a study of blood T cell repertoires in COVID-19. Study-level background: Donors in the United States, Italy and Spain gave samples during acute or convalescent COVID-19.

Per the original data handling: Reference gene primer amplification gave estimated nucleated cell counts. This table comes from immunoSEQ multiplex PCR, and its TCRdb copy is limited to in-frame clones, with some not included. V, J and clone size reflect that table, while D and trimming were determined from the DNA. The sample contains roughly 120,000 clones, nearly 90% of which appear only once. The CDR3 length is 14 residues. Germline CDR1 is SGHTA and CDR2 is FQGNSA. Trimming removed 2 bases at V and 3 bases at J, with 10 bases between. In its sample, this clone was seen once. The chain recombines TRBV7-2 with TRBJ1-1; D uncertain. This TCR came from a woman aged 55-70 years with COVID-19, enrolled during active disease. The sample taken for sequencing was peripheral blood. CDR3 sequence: CASSLWEVDTEAFF. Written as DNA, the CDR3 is TGTGCCAGCAGCTTATGGGAGGTCGACACTGAAGCTTTCTTT.